The clone carrying this TCR beta chain was detected many times. Preparation of the TCRbeta library used unique molecular identifiers. MiXCR, run by TCRdb on the PCR reads, gives a single entry per CDR3 protein. The table has more than 200,000 distinct CDR3 sequences, 9.7% seen once. The sample comes from a study of T-cell reconstitution after alpha-beta-depleted transplantation in children. V lost 7 bases to trimming and J lost 3 bases; unmatched junction nucleotides: 2. The length of the CDR3 is 12 residues. Germline V gene lookup returns CDR1 DFQATT and CDR2 SNEGSKA (reference sequence). The source material was PBMCs from the stem cell graft donor, sampled from the stem cell graft. The receptor was derived from a human donor who donated a stem cell graft to a child with SCID. The chain carries TRBV20-1 and TRBJ2-3; 9 bases map to TRBD2. As DNA, the CDR3 is TGCAGTGGGACTAGCGAGACAGATACGCAGTATTTT. As protein: CSGTSETDTQYF.